This T cell receptor beta chain was captured by sequencing in a study of blood T cell repertoires in COVID-19. The wider study: Sources were T cells, B-cell-depleted T cells, or PBMCs; the material itself was cDNA or gDNA.

Germline V lookup: CDR1 SGHTS, CDR2 YDEGEE. Between the trimmed V and J ends, which lost 4 bases and 6 bases, there was a span of 14 bases. The CDR3 sequence is 14 residues long. Libraries were prepared by immunoSEQ multiplex PCR; TCRdb keeps only in-frame clonotypes and omits some of them. The sample includes tens of thousands of clones, approximately 87% of them seen just once. The sequenced sample was peripheral blood. The TCR was taken from a woman in her 70s with acute or convalescent COVID-19. This rearrangement joins TRBV5-8 to TRBJ2-1; D is possibly TRBD2 (6 bases). The CDR3 protein is CASSRLAGSNEQFF. The CDR3 nucleotides read TGTGCCAGCAGCCGCCTGGCGGGATCCAATGAGCAGTTCTTC.